One sample yielded the 8 T cell receptor beta chains listed below, sequenced in a study of PD-L1 blockade in urothelial cancer. Noted time point: pretreatment peripheral blood. The method was immunoSEQ multiplex PCR; TCRdb's version includes in-frame clones alone and lacks a portion of them. The table records approximately 70,000 clones, 84% of them present only once. Sequences were derived from PBMCs, sampled around atezolizumab (anti-PD-L1) treatment. These receptors all come from a woman in her sixties or seventies with urothelial cancer.

The J gene is TRBJ1-5, the V gene TRBV2, with a possible D match to TRBD1 (5 bases). Germline lookup yields CDR1 SNHLY and CDR2 FYNNEI. The V gene lost 7 bases and the J gene lost 2 bases, with 15 bases spanning the gap. The CDR3 length is 15 residues. The DNA of the CDR3 is TGTGCCAGCACCTCCGACAGCATGGGCAATCAGCCCCAGCATTTT. It codes for CASTSDSMGNQPQHF. Looking up the rest from reference TRBV2 and TRBJ1-5 gives the full variable domain: EPEVTQTPSHQVTQMGQEVILRCVPISNHLYFYWYRQILGQKVEFLVSFYNNEISEKSEIFDDQFSVERPDGSNFTLKIRSTKLEDSAMYFCASTSDSMGNQPQHFGDGTRLSIL.

The chain carries TRBV10-2 and TRBJ1-3; 12 bases fit TRBD1. This CDR3 region has 16 residues. V lost 6 bases to trimming and J lost 0 bases; unmatched junction nucleotides: 3. Per the germline V gene, CDR1 is WSHSY and CDR2 is SAAADI. DNA of the CDR3: TGCGCCAGCAGGGGGACAGGGGGCAGCTCTGGAAACACCATATATTTT. Encoded protein: CASRGTGGSSGNTIYF.

The chain is built from TRBV5-1 and TRBJ2-5; 9 positions agree with TRBD2. Losses at the gene ends were 1 base for V and 1 base for J; bases not matched to a gene: 5. The CDR3 sequence is 16 residues long. Germline V gene data show CDR1 as SGHRS and CDR2 as YFSETQ. Here the CDR3 reads CASSLWAGGVQETQYF. The CDR3 DNA sequence: TGCGCCAGCAGCTTGTGGGCGGGGGGGGTCCAAGAGACCCAGTACTTC.

The chain links TRBV19 to TRBJ2-7, with D tentatively TRBD2 (7 bases). The CDR3 extends over 18 amino acids. Trimming left V 7 bases short and J 1 base short, with 26 bases between. CDR1 and CDR2 from the germline V gene are LNHDA and SQIVND (reference sequence). CDR3 sequence reads: CASTHFRGALASSYEQYF. The DNA of the CDR3 is TGTGCCAGTACCCATTTTCGGGGGGCTCTAGCGTCGTCCTACGAGCAGTACTTC.

This chain links TRBV29-1 with TRBJ2-1; 7 positions match TRBD2. The CDR3 is 15 amino acids. The germline V gene has CDR1 SQVTM and CDR2 ANQGSEA. J lost 4 bases, V lost 0 bases, and 6 bases had no gene match. The CDR3 bases are TGCAGCGTTGAAGACCCGACTAGCCCTTACAATGAGCAGTTCTTC. Its translation: CSVEDPTSPYNEQFF.

This chain uses TRBV6-5 with TRBJ2-7; 9 nucleotides match TRBD1. The CDR3 length is 16 residues. The V gene's germline CDR1 is MNHEY and CDR2 SVGAGI. V was clipped by 4 bases and J by 0 bases; unmatched bases: 7. CDR3 coding DNA: TGTGCCAGCAGTTCCAAGGGGACAGGGACCTCCTACGAGCAGTACTTC. Translation gives CASSSKGTGTSYEQYF.

This clone has more than one count but fewer than ten. The chain has TRBV4-3 and TRBJ2-7; the D gene is possibly TRBD1 (5 bases). This CDR3 is 14 amino acids long. Germline V gene lookup returns CDR1 LGHNA and CDR2 YSLEER. Trimming cost V 0 bases and J 3 bases, with 9 bases left between them. CDR3 sequence (DNA): TGCGCCAGCAGCCAAGAACAGGAGTACTACGAGCAGTACTTC. Residues: CASSQEQEYYEQYF.

This clone was observed a handful of times. V usage is TRBV2 and J usage is TRBJ1-1, with D uncertain. Germline CDR1 SNHLY, CDR2 FYNNEI. V lost 7 bases and J lost 1, with 7 bases in between. The CDR3 spans 12 residues. The CDR3 here is CASNYRNTEAFF. CDR3 coding DNA: TGTGCCAGCAATTACAGGAACACTGAAGCTTTCTTT.